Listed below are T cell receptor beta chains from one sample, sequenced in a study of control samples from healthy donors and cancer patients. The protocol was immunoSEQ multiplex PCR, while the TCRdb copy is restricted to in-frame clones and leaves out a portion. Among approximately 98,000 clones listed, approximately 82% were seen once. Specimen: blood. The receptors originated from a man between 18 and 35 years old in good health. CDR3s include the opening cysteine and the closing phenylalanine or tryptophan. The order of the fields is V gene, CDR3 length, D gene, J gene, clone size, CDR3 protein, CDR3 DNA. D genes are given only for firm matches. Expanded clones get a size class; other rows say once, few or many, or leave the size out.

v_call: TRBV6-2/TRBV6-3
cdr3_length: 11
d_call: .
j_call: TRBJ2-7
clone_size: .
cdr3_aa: CASSPRYEQYF
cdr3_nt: TGTGCCAGCAGTCCGCGTTACGAGCAGTACTTC

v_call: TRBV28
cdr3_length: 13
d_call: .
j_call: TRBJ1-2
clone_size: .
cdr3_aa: CASLSTANYGYTF
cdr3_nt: TGTGCCAGTTTAAGCACCGCTAACTATGGCTACACCTTC

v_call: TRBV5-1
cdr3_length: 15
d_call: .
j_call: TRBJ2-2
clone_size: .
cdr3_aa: CASSLVQGFTGELFF
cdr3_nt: TGCGCCAGCAGCTTGGTACAGGGATTCACCGGGGAGCTGTTTTTT

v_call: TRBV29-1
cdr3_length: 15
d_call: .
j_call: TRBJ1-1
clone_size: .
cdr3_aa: CSVLEGGGMNTEAFF
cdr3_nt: TGCAGCGTTCTAGAAGGAGGAGGCATGAACACTGAAGCTTTCTTT

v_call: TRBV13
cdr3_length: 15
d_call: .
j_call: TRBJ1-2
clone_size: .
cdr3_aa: CASSLGRRADYGYTF
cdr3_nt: TGTGCCAGCAGCTTAGGCAGGCGGGCCGATTATGGCTACACCTTC

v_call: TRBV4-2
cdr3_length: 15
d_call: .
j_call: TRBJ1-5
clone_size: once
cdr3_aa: CASSPLRGSGQPQHF
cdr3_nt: TGTGCCAGCAGCCCTCTCAGGGGCTCGGGTCAGCCCCAGCATTTT

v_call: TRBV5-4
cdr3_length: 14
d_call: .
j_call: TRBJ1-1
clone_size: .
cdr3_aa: CASSIPQGPTEAFF
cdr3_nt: TGTGCCAGCAGCATCCCTCAGGGCCCCACTGAAGCTTTCTTT

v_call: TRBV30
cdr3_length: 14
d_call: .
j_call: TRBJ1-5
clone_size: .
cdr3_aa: CAWSRTALNQPQHF
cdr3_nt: TGTGCCTGGAGTCGCACAGCCCTCAATCAGCCCCAGCATTTT

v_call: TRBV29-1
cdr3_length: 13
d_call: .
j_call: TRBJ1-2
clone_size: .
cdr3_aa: CSVEFPRNYGYTF
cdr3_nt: TGCAGCGTTGAATTTCCTCGAAACTATGGCTACACCTTC

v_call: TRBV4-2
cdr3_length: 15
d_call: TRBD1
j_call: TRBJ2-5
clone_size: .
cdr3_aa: CASSQDKGGWTGQYF
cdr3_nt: TGTGCCAGCAGCCAAGATAAGGGGGGTTGGACAGGGCAGTACTTC

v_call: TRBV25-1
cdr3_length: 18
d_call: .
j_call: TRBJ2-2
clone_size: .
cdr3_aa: CASSDDLRDTPNTGELFF
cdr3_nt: TGTGCCAGCAGTGACGACCTCCGGGACACACCGAACACCGGGGAGCTGTTTTTT

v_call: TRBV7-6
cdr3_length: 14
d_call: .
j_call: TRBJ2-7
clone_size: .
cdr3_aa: CASSLAGGKYEQYF
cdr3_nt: TGTGCCAGCAGCTTAGCAGGAGGGAAATACGAGCAGTACTTC

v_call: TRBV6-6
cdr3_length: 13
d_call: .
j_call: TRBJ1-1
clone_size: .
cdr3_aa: CASSYSGGGEAFF
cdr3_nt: TGTGCCAGCAGTTACTCCGGAGGGGGTGAAGCTTTCTTT

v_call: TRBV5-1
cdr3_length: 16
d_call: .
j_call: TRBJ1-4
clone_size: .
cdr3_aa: CASSHGLHGSNEKLFF
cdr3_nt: TGCGCCAGCAGCCATGGACTCCATGGATCTAATGAAAAACTGTTTTTT

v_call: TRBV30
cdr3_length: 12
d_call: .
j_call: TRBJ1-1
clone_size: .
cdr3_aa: CAWSQAKAEAFF
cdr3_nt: TGTGCCTGGAGTCAAGCTAAGGCTGAAGCTTTCTTT

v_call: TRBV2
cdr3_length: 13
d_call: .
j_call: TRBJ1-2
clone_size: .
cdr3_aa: CASSSRSYYGYTF
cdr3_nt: TGTGCCAGCAGCTCCAGGAGCTACTATGGCTACACCTTC

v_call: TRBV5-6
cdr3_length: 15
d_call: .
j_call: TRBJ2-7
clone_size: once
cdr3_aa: CASSFTSTPSYEQYF
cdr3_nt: TGTGCCAGCAGCTTTACATCGACTCCCTCCTACGAGCAGTACTTC